The sequence of this T cell receptor beta chain was determined in a study of patients and donors after allogeneic stem cell transplantation. The junction had 7 bases not matched to a gene; V was cut back by 3 bases and J by 3 bases. CDR1 ENHRY and CDR2 SYGVKD come from the germline V gene. This CDR3 is built from 15 residues. TCRdb reanalysed the RT-PCR reads using MiXCR and keeps one entry per CDR3 protein. The sample carries about 960,000 distinct CDR3 sequences, under 20% recorded once. Sequenced input: blood, either unsorted or a sorted T cell fraction (not recorded which). The chain links TRBV10-3 to TRBJ1-2; 7 nucleotides agree with TRBD1. The source is a human donor who was either an allogeneic HSCT recipient or a stem cell or donor lymphocyte infusion donor (not recorded which). It is not recorded whose cells these are; they may come from a transplant donor. The CDR3 nucleotides are TGTGCCATCAGTGATGGTGGCAGGGGGGACTATGGCTACACCTTC. Protein product: CAISDGGRGDYGYTF.